These T cell receptor beta chains were read from a single sample in a study of CD8+ T cells in alopecia areata. Sequencing was performed with immunoSEQ multiplex PCR; in TCRdb, only in-frame clones are kept and a portion is missing. This table has 120,000 or so clones, about 50% appearing once. Material for sequencing was NKG2D-low CD8+ T cells sorted from blood. The origin of the receptors is a human donor with alopecia areata. The CDR3 runs from the conserved cysteine through the conserved F or W. A D gene is named only where the DNA matches it firmly. Not every row has a clone size; where given, it reads once, few, many or a size class.

j_call	clone_size	cdr3_length	v_call	d_call	cdr3_aa	cdr3_nt
TRBJ1-1	.	11	TRBV29-1	.	CSVLVEFGAFF	TGCAGCGTTCTCGTTGAGTTCGGAGCTTTCTTT
TRBJ1-1	.	12	TRBV29-1	.	CSVDRGDTEAFF	TGCAGCGTTGACAGGGGAGACACTGAAGCTTTCTTT
TRBJ1-1	once	13	TRBV29-1	.	CSVGGGTPYEAFF	TGCAGCGTGGGTGGGGGGACCCCCTATGAAGCTTTCTTT
TRBJ2-7	.	14	TRBV30	TRBD2	CAWRTSGGSYEQYF	TGTGCCTGGCGGACTAGCGGAGGTTCCTACGAGCAGTACTTC
TRBJ2-1	.	11	TRBV29-1	.	CSVTWVDEQFF	TGCAGCGTTACATGGGTCGATGAGCAGTTCTTC
TRBJ2-1	.	15	TRBV28	TRBD1	CASSFRDSSYNEQFF	TGTGCCAGCAGCTTCCGGGACAGTTCTTACAATGAGCAGTTCTTC
TRBJ2-5	.	13	TRBV29-1	.	CSVEAGVQETQYF	TGCAGCGTTGAGGCAGGGGTCCAAGAGACCCAGTACTTC
TRBJ2-1	few	14	TRBV19	TRBD2	CASSMSGSANEQFF	TGTGCCAGTAGTATGAGCGGGAGTGCTAATGAGCAGTTCTTC
TRBJ2-7	few	14	TRBV29-1	.	CSVEGPGTQNEQYF	TGCAGCGTTGAAGGACCCGGGACTCAGAACGAGCAGTACTTC
TRBJ2-1	few	11	TRBV29-1	.	CSVVFLNEQFF	TGCAGCGTTGTGTTCTTAAATGAGCAGTTCTTC
TRBJ2-5	.	13	TRBV29-1	.	CSVGKGVLGEQYF	TGCAGCGTTGGAAAAGGGGTCCTAGGAGAGCAGTACTTC
TRBJ2-7	.	15	TRBV4-1	TRBD2	CASSQRLAGTYEQYF	TGCGCCAGCAGCCAAAGACTAGCGGGGACCTACGAGCAGTACTTC
TRBJ2-3	few	15	TRBV29-1	.	CSADLEDSSTDTQYF	TGCAGCGCAGACCTGGAGGACAGTAGCACAGATACGCAGTATTTT
TRBJ2-1	.	17	TRBV30	TRBD2	CAWTGLAGPSSYNEQFF	TGTGCCTGGACGGGACTAGCGGGGCCGAGCTCCTACAATGAGCAGTTCTTC
TRBJ2-7	.	13	TRBV27	TRBD1	CASSTSDRGEQYF	TGTGCCAGCAGTACATCGGACAGGGGAGAGCAGTACTTC
TRBJ2-4	.	13	TRBV30	TRBD2	CASTSGDENIQYF	TGTGCCTCTACTAGCGGGGACGAAAACATTCAGTACTTC
TRBJ1-1	.	16	TRBV27	.	CASSLDQGLRNTEAFF	TGTGCCAGCAGTTTAGATCAGGGTTTAAGGAACACTGAAGCTTTCTTT